These 23 T cell receptor beta chains were sequenced from one sample in a study of shared T cell receptors in the human thymus. Assay used: immunoSEQ multiplex PCR; TCRdb lists only in-frame clones, some missing. The sample records a few hundred thousand clones, approximately 95% being singletons. The sample was thymocytes. These receptors were collected from a human donor.

The chain uses TRBV6-5 and TRBJ1-1, with D perhaps TRBD1 (6 bases). In germline, CDR1 is MNHEY, CDR2 SVGAGI. This CDR3 comprises 14 residues. Trimming removed 4 bases from V and 1 base from J, with 10 bases in between. The CDR3 protein is CASSFGGKNTEAFF. The CDR3 DNA reads TGTGCCAGCAGTTTCGGGGGCAAGAACACTGAAGCTTTCTTT.

The genes are TRBV27 and TRBJ2-4, with 7 positions matching TRBD1. V dropped 4 bases and J dropped 0; count of bases not matched to a gene: 6. Per the germline V gene, CDR1 is MNHEY and CDR2 is SMNVEV (reference sequence). The CDR3 covers 16 residues. The CDR3 sequence is CASSSLRGIAKNIQYF. In DNA, the CDR3 is TGTGCCAGCAGTTCCCTCAGGGGGATAGCCAAAAACATTCAGTACTTC.

V gene TRBV4-1 combines with J gene TRBJ2-1, with D perhaps TRBD2 (5 bases). CDR3 size: 18 residues. The V gene's germline CDR1 is MGHRA and CDR2 YSYEKL. V lost 0 bases and J 6 bases, leaving 21 bases between the germline ends. The CDR3 DNA is TGCGCCAGCAGCCAAGAGGTTATTTTATGGCTAGAGGGCAATGAGCAGTTCTTC. It specifies CASSQEVILWLEGNEQFF.

The gene calls are TRBV27 and TRBJ2-7; 9 bases map to TRBD1. The CDR3 length is 15 residues. CDR1 is MNHEY and CDR2 is SMNVEV in the germline V gene (reference sequence). V lost 4 bases and J lost 5; bases outside the gene matches: 9. The CDR3 DNA sequence: TGTGCCAGCAGTTACCCGGGACAGGGACGAGACGAGCAGTACTTC. It is translated as CASSYPGQGRDEQYF.

The chain uses TRBV5-6 and TRBJ1-2, with D unclear. The V end lost 0 bases, the J end lost 4 bases, and 4 bases lay between the germline ends. The CDR3 is 12 residues long. Germline CDR1 and CDR2: SGHDT and YYEEEE. The CDR3 bases are TGTGCCAGCAGCTTGGGGTCCTATGGCTACACCTTC. This translates into CASSLGSYGYTF.

The chain uses TRBV14 and TRBJ2-6; 10 bases align to TRBD2. After removal of 4 bases from V and 3 bases from J, the junction contained 12 bases not matched to a gene. Per germline, CDR1 SGHDN and CDR2 FVKESK. This CDR3 is built from 19 residues. The CDR3 is CASSPSLAGDERGANVLTF. As DNA, the CDR3 is TGTGCCAGCAGCCCTTCCCTAGCGGGAGATGAACGTGGGGCCAACGTCCTGACTTTC.

The V and J genes are TRBV7-9 and TRBJ2-2, with D possibly being TRBD1 or TRBD2 (6 bases each). Looked up from germline, CDR1 is SEHNR and CDR2 is FQNEAQ (reference sequence). Trimming removed 6 bases at V and 0 bases at J, with 14 bases between. This CDR3 comprises 16 residues. CDR3 nucleotides: TGTGCCAGCAGGCATGAAAGGGGGGCGAACACCGGGGAGCTGTTTTTT. This translates into CASRHERGANTGELFF. Looking up the rest from reference TRBV7-9 and TRBJ2-2 gives the full variable domain: DTGVSQNPRHKITKRGQNVTFRCDPISEHNRLYWYRQTLGQGPEFLTYFQNEAQLEKSRLLSDRFSAERPKGSFSTLEIQRTEQGDSAMYLCASRHERGANTGELFFGEGSRLTVL.

The chain combines TRBV19 with TRBJ2-5; TRBD2 matches at 8 bases. V lost 2 bases and J lost 5; bases outside the gene matches: 4. Germline lookup yields CDR1 LNHDA and CDR2 SQIVND (reference sequence). CDR3 length equals 14 residues. For the CDR3, the DNA is TGTGCCAGTAGTATAACTAGCGGAAGGGAGACCCAGTACTTC. This codes for CASSITSGRETQYF. The complete variable domain, with remaining parts taken from reference TRBV19 and TRBJ2-5, reads DGGITQSPKYLFRKEGQNVTLSCEQNLNHDAMYWYRQDPGQGLRLIYYSQIVNDFQKGDIAEGYSVSREKKESFPLTVTSAQKNPTAFYLCASSITSGRETQYFGPGTRLLVL.

This rearrangement joins TRBV11-3 to TRBJ2-1; 11 bases map to TRBD2. Germline V lookup: CDR1 SGHNT, CDR2 YENEEA. V trimming: 2 bases; J trimming: 4 bases; junction bases outside the gene matches: 4. This CDR3 spans 16 amino acids. CDR3 in amino acids: CASSLRGTSGYNEQFF. The CDR3 DNA reads TGTGCCAGCAGCTTAAGGGGGACTAGCGGTTACAATGAGCAGTTCTTC.

This rearrangement joins TRBV11-2 to TRBJ2-7, with unresolved D. Germline CDR1 reads SGHAT; CDR2 reads FQNNGV. The CDR3 runs to 11 residues. V dropped 3 bases and J dropped 5 bases, with 5 bases sitting between them. CDR3 loop: CASSFCNEQYF. The CDR3 nucleotides are TGTGCCAGCAGCTTTTGCAACGAGCAGTACTTC.

The chain combines TRBV5-8 with TRBJ1-4; tentative D call: TRBD1 (5 bases). The V gene's germline CDR1 is SGHTS and CDR2 YDEGEE. Trimming stripped 4 bases from V and 2 bases from J, with 15 bases between. The CDR3 totals 16 residues. CDR3 sequence (DNA): TGTGCCAGCAGCCTGTTGTTGGGGGATACTAATGAAAAACTGTTTTTT. This gives the protein CASSLLLGDTNEKLFF. Full variable domain (missing parts from reference TRBV5-8 and TRBJ1-4): EAGVTQSPTHLIKTRGQQATLRCSPISGHTSVYWYQQALGLGLQFLLWYDEGEERNRGNFPPRFSGRQFPNYSSELNVNALELEDSALYLCASSLLLGDTNEKLFFGSGTQLSVL.

The chain combines TRBV28 with TRBJ1-5; possibly TRBD1 for D (5 bases). Germline CDR1 MDHEN, CDR2 SYDVKM. Trimming shortened V by 10 bases and J by 6 bases, and 16 bases separated the two germline ends. CDR3 length: 13 amino acids. The CDR3 loop is CATFGGSSQPQHF. The DNA of the CDR3 is TGTGCCACCTTTGGGGGGTCCAGTCAGCCCCAGCATTTT.

In nucleotides, the CDR3 is TGTGCCAGTAGTATTCGGCTAGCGGGGTACGAGCAGTACTTC. Encoded protein: CASSIRLAGYEQYF. The chain employs TRBV19 and TRBJ2-7, with 9 nucleotides matching TRBD2. This CDR3 comprises 14 residues. The V and J ends lost 3 bases and 4 bases, in that order; junction bases with no gene match: 4. CDR1 and CDR2 from the germline V gene are LNHDA and SQIVND (reference sequence).

The chain carries TRBV6-6 and TRBJ2-7; D not certain. In germline, CDR1 is MNHNY, CDR2 SVGAGI (reference sequence). CDR3 length: 16 amino acids. V lost 2 bases and J 4 bases, leaving 18 bases between the germline ends. CDR3 DNA sequence: TGTGCCAGCAGTTACATCGGATGGACCACCCTTTACGAGCAGTACTTC. It is translated as CASSYIGWTTLYEQYF.

V is TRBV27 and J is TRBJ2-7; D is ambiguous. Germline lookup yields CDR1 MNHEY and CDR2 SMNVEV (reference sequence). CDR3 length: 14 amino acids. V was cut by 4 bases and J by 0 bases, with 10 bases left in between. CDR3 in amino acids: CASSSDTRSYEQYF. The CDR3 region has the DNA TGTGCCAGCAGTTCAGACACCCGCTCCTACGAGCAGTACTTC.

The gene calls are TRBV4-1 and TRBJ2-5; either TRBD1 or TRBD2 may fit D (5 bases each). Trimming removed 2 bases from V and 1 base from J, with 14 bases in between. CDR3 length: 16 residues. Per germline, CDR1 MGHRA and CDR2 YSYEKL. The CDR3 nucleotides read TGCGCCAGCAGCCAACGGGAAGAGGGACCCCAAGAGACCCAGTACTTC. Translated: CASSQREEGPQETQYF.

The rearrangement links TRBV5-1 to TRBJ2-1; 14 bases are a match to TRBD2. Germline lookup yields CDR1 SGHRS and CDR2 YFSETQ. This CDR3 region has 16 residues. V lost 0 bases and J lost 9; bases outside the gene matches: 5. The CDR3 DNA sequence: TGCGCCAGCAGCTTGGCCAACGGGACTAGCGGGAGTGAGCAGTTCTTC. It yields the protein CASSLANGTSGSEQFF. Based on the CDR3 plus reference TRBV5-1 and TRBJ2-1, the full variable domain is KAGVTQTPRYLIKTRGQQVTLSCSPISGHRSVSWYQQTPGQGLQFLFEYFSETQRNKGNFPGRFSGRQFSNSRSEMNVSTLELGDSALYLCASSLANGTSGSEQFFGPGTRLTVL.

The J gene is TRBJ2-3, the V gene TRBV4-2; 15 bases line up with TRBD2. The CDR3 sequence is 19 residues long. Germline CDR1 reads LGHNA; CDR2 reads YNFKEQ. J lost 2 bases, V lost 0 bases, and 6 bases had no gene match. Here the CDR3 DNA reads TGTGCCAGCAGCCAAGATGGACTAGCGGGAGGGCCCGACACAGATACGCAGTATTTT. Its translation: CASSQDGLAGGPDTDTQYF.

The genes are TRBV30 and TRBJ2-1, with 9 bases fitting TRBD1. Trimming cost V 0 bases and J 4 bases; bases outside gene matches: 10. There are 17 residues in the CDR3. Germline V gene lookup returns CDR1 GTSNPN and CDR2 SVGIG (reference sequence). The CDR3 region has the DNA TGTGCCTGGAGTGTACTAGGAGGGGACAGGGCTTACAATGAGCAGTTCTTC. It translates to CAWSVLGGDRAYNEQFF.

The V call is TRBV4-1, the J call TRBJ2-1; D unresolved. CDR1 MGHRA and CDR2 YSYEKL come from the germline V gene. Trimming stripped 4 bases from V and 9 bases from J, with 22 bases between. CDR3 size: 16 residues. The CDR3 region has the DNA TGCGCCAGCAGCCCCGGCCAACCACCTCAACCCAGTGAGCAGTTCTTC. Protein: CASSPGQPPQPSEQFF.

The count of this clone is one. The chain links TRBV28 to TRBJ1-2, with TRBD1 matching over 8 bases. Germline assignment: CDR1 MDHEN and CDR2 SYDVKM. The CDR3 loop spans 17 amino acids. V gave up 3 bases and J gave up 4 bases; unmatched junction bases: 13. For the CDR3, the DNA is TGTGCCAGCAGTTTTCAACCCGACAGGGGCCAACTCTATGGCTACACCTTC. As protein: CASSFQPDRGQLYGYTF.

The rearrangement uses TRBV7-9 and TRBJ2-7, with D maybe TRBD1 (7 bases). V lost 6 bases and J 3 bases, leaving 12 bases between the germline ends. This CDR3 comprises 13 residues. From germline, CDR1 is SEHNR and CDR2 FQNEAQ (reference sequence). The CDR3 region is CASRRDSRYEQYF. DNA for the CDR3: TGTGCCAGCAGGCGGGACAGCCGCTACGAGCAGTACTTC.

The CDR3 here is CASSLERGAPPGELFF. CDR3 nucleotide sequence: TGTGCCAGCAGCCTAGAACGGGGGGCGCCTCCCGGGGAGCTGTTTTTT. The gene calls are TRBV11-1 and TRBJ2-2; tentative D call: TRBD2 (7 bases). CDR1 and CDR2 (germline): SGHAT, FQDESV (reference sequence). Trimming stripped 5 bases from V and 6 bases from J, with 19 bases between. The CDR3 contains 16 residues.